Listed below are T cell receptor beta chains from one sample, sequenced in a study of beta chain features in type 1 diabetes. Clones were sequenced by immunoSEQ multiplex PCR, and TCRdb holds only the in-frame ones, with some missing. The sample lists around 500,000 clones, over 25% occurring once. The sample consisted of naive CD4+ T cells from blood. The receptors originated from a young man in good health. CDR3s include the opening cysteine and the closing phenylalanine or tryptophan. Each record gives: J gene, V gene, CDR3 protein.

J gene: TRBJ2-5; V gene: TRBV28; CDR3 protein: CASSFRGDQETQYF
J gene: TRBJ1-1; V gene: TRBV30; CDR3 protein: CAWTSGGEAFF
J gene: TRBJ2-3; V gene: TRBV6-5; CDR3 protein: CASSNRAMVDTQYF
J gene: TRBJ2-7; V gene: TRBV25-1; CDR3 protein: CASSESGLSFRYEQYF
J gene: TRBJ1-2; V gene: TRBV5-1; CDR3 protein: CASSQGDQVYGYTF
J gene: TRBJ2-7; V gene: TRBV7-2; CDR3 protein: CASSTRRDTNEQYF
J gene: TRBJ2-5; V gene: TRBV7-9; CDR3 protein: CASSPPEAETQYF
J gene: TRBJ2-1; V gene: TRBV7-2; CDR3 protein: CASSPRTGYEQFF
J gene: TRBJ2-7; V gene: TRBV19; CDR3 protein: CASSIVVGSYEQYF
J gene: TRBJ2-4; V gene: TRBV13; CDR3 protein: CASSTGTVKNIQYF